Included here is one T cell receptor (beta chain) sequence, with context. The antigen is not known. The sample is drawn from a study of T cell responses to AZD1222 COVID-19 vaccine. Clones were sequenced by immunoSEQ multiplex PCR, and TCRdb holds only the in-frame ones, with some missing. This sample has around 58,000 clones, with under 90% found just once. Trimming at V came to 6 bases and at J to 0 bases, leaving 8 bases not matched to a gene. This CDR3 has 16 amino acids. CDR1 LNHDA and CDR2 SQIVND come from the germline V gene (reference sequence). Study conclusions and caveats: The CD4 TCRs associated with vaccination extended across spike and predominated at 160-218 and 743-854.

This receptor was obtained from an adult in good health. J is TRBJ1-3 and V is TRBV19, with 7 positions matching TRBD1. The input for sequencing was peripheral blood, taken on day 0 of AZD1222 vaccination. The CDR3 DNA reads TGTGCCAGTAGGTCGGGACAGCTCTTCTCTGGAAACACCATATATTTT. As protein: CASRSGQLFSGNTIYF.